The 19 T cell receptor beta chains below all came from one sample that was sequenced in a study of T cell responses to AZD1222 COVID-19 vaccine (dated by TCRdb to the early 2020s). According to the study, the label for this sample's time point signals: about 28 days (+/-7) after the second vaccine dose. To prepare the library, the immunoSEQ multiplex PCR assay was applied. TCRdb's version of the immuneACCESS table is confined to in-frame rearrangements and falls short of the full clone set. An unresolved V gene accounts for under half of the shortfall where checked; the remainder is of unknown origin. Across this sample there are about 60,000 clones, with about three quarters seen only once. The top ten constitute roughly 4% of the sample. The starting material was peripheral blood, obtained 28 days after the second AZD1222 dose. These receptors all come from an adult who received the AZD1222 COVID-19 vaccine.

The rearrangement links TRBV11-3 to TRBJ1-3; D is unclear. This CDR3 has 15 amino acids. Germline V gene lookup returns CDR1 SGHNT and CDR2 YENEEA. Trimming cost V 9 bases and J 0 bases, with 15 bases left between them. This chain's CDR3 is CASRRGEYSGNTIYF. CDR3 DNA sequence: TGTGCCAGTCGGCGCGGGGAGTACTCTGGAAACACCATATATTTT.

This sequence joins TRBV6-4 and TRBJ2-3; D may match TRBD1 or TRBD2 (5 bases each). The V end was cut by 6 bases, the J end by 2 bases, with 12 bases between. This CDR3 contains 14 residues. Germline CDR1 and CDR2: MRHNA and SNTAGT. DNA for the CDR3: TGTGCCAGCAGCCGGGACGCGGTCACAGATACGCAGTATTTT. Translation gives CASSRDAVTDTQYF.

For the CDR3, the DNA is TGCGCCAGCAGCGGAGGGGGGCAATCCGGTACCACAGATACGCAGTATTTT. Its protein is CASSGGGQSGTTDTQYF. V is TRBV5-1 and J is TRBJ2-3; D is tentatively TRBD1 or TRBD2 (6 bases each). The CDR3 runs 17 residues. Germline CDR1 SGHRS, CDR2 YFSETQ. V was clipped by 4 bases and J by 2 bases, with 20 bases between them.

This clone has just one count. This chain joins TRBV5-6 and TRBJ1-2; no clear D gene. Trimming shortened V by 1 base and J by 4 bases, and 14 bases separated the two germline ends. Looked up from germline, CDR1 is SGHDT and CDR2 is YYEEEE. CDR3 length: 15 amino acids. This CDR3 is CASSLRETGGYGYTF. CDR3 DNA sequence: TGTGCCAGCAGCTTGAGGGAAACCGGTGGCTATGGCTACACCTTC.

This chain joins TRBV11-3 and TRBJ1-3; TRBD1 is a possible D gene (5 bases). Germline values: CDR1 SGHNT, CDR2 YENEEA. Trimming removed 5 bases at V and 0 bases at J, with 14 bases between. CDR3 length equals 16 residues. The CDR3 DNA follows: TGTGCCAGCAGCCCCCGGGACGCCTACTCTGGAAACACCATATATTTT. Translation gives CASSPRDAYSGNTIYF.

J is TRBJ2-7 and V is TRBV7-9; 7 bases line up with TRBD1. This CDR3 has 14 residues. Trimming at V came to 6 bases and at J to 3 bases, leaving 8 bases not matched to a gene. Germline lookup yields CDR1 SEHNR and CDR2 FQNEAQ (reference sequence). CDR3 sequence: CASSLGTESYEQYF. CDR3 nucleotide sequence: TGTGCCAGCAGTCTCGGGACAGAGAGCTACGAGCAGTACTTC.

J is TRBJ1-2 and V is TRBV28; no definite D call. V lost 6 bases and J 4 bases, leaving 12 bases between the germline ends. CDR3 length equals 13 residues. Looked up from germline, CDR1 is MDHEN and CDR2 is SYDVKM. The CDR3 loop is CASSPVAPYGYTF. The CDR3 coding sequence is TGTGCCAGCAGCCCCGTGGCCCCCTATGGCTACACCTTC.

The chain employs TRBV2 and TRBJ2-3, with D possibly being TRBD2 (6 bases). The CDR3 length is 16 residues. The germline gives CDR1 SNHLY, CDR2 FYNNEI. V dropped 6 bases and J dropped 5 bases, with 21 bases sitting between them. The CDR3 DNA is TGTGCCAGCAGCGCCGCCTCGTTGGGGGGAGTAGATACGCAGTATTTT. Encoded protein: CASSAASLGGVDTQYF. The whole variable domain, remainder taken from reference TRBV2 and TRBJ2-3, is EPEVTQTPSHQVTQMGQEVILRCVPISNHLYFYWYRQILGQKVEFLVSFYNNEISEKSEIFDDQFSVERPDGSNFTLKIRSTKLEDSAMYFCASSAASLGGVDTQYFGPGTRLTVL.

V and J are TRBV2 and TRBJ1-2; perhaps TRBD1 as D (6 bases). Germline V gene data show CDR1 as SNHLY and CDR2 as FYNNEI. Deletions cut 6 bases from V and 4 bases from J, with 9 bases between. The CDR3 loop spans 12 amino acids. The CDR3: CASRRDTYGYTF. DNA for the CDR3: TGTGCCAGCAGGCGGGACACCTATGGCTACACCTTC.

The chain employs TRBV29-1 and TRBJ2-7; 11 bases map to TRBD1. Per the germline V gene, CDR1 is SQVTM and CDR2 is ANQGSEA. V shed 5 bases and J 5 bases; nucleotides not matched to a gene: 5. The CDR3 is 13 residues long. DNA for the CDR3: TGCAGCGTTTTCAGGGACAGGGGGAACGAGCAGTACTTC. It codes for CSVFRDRGNEQYF.

This chain uses TRBV10-3 with TRBJ1-1, with D unclear. This CDR3 spans 16 amino acids. V was pared by 3 bases and J by 6 bases, with 20 bases between. Germline CDR1 reads ENHRY; CDR2 reads SYGVKD. CDR3 sequence: CAISDSGGKGYSEAFF. As DNA, the CDR3 is TGTGCCATCAGTGACTCGGGAGGGAAGGGATATTCTGAAGCTTTCTTT.

The chain employs TRBV10-3 and TRBJ1-2; 12 bases are shared with TRBD1. V lost 6 bases, J lost 2 bases, and 1 base stayed unmatched. The CDR3 has 14 amino acids. Germline values: CDR1 ENHRY, CDR2 SYGVKD. DNA of the CDR3: TGTGCCATCAGGGGACAGGGGGCGAACTATGGCTACACCTTC. Translated: CAIRGQGANYGYTF.

This clone came up a few times. The rearrangement uses TRBV9 and TRBJ1-2; 8 bases align to TRBD1. The CDR3 is made up of 16 amino acids. The germline gives CDR1 SGDLS, CDR2 YYNGEE. V was pared by 0 bases and J by 6 bases, with 10 bases of the junction left unmatched. CDR3 loop: CASSVEALTGGDGYTF. The CDR3 DNA is TGTGCCAGCAGCGTAGAGGCCTTAACAGGGGGGGATGGCTACACCTTC.

This clone was observed a handful of times. The genes are TRBV7-2 and TRBJ2-3; no clear D gene. This CDR3 comprises 15 residues. Germline CDR1 is SGHTA and CDR2 is FQGNSA. V lost 1 base, J lost 0 bases, and 8 bases lay in between. For the CDR3, the DNA is TGTGCCAGCAGCTTAGGAATTGCTAGCACAGATACGCAGTATTTT. It translates to CASSLGIASTDTQYF.

CDR3 DNA: TGCGCCAGCAGTGACGGGACAGGGTTATCCTCGGAGACCCAGTACTTC. Its translation is CASSDGTGLSSETQYF. V is TRBV10-1 and J is TRBJ2-5; TRBD1 matches 9 bases. Germline-derived CDR1 and CDR2 are WNHNN and SYGVQD (reference sequence). This CDR3 contains 16 residues. The trim removed 3 bases at V and 5 bases at J, leaving 10 bases unmatched.

The rearrangement joins TRBV14 to TRBJ1-2; TRBD1 agrees at 10 bases. The CDR3 loop spans 17 amino acids. Germline lookup yields CDR1 SGHDN and CDR2 FVKESK. Unmatched junction bases numbered 12, after V lost 0 bases and J lost 8 bases. CDR3 coding DNA: TGTGCCAGCAGCCAAGAGCACCCCGGCCGGGACAGGGGCGGCTACACCTTC. Its translation is CASSQEHPGRDRGGYTF.

The chain combines TRBV11-2 with TRBJ1-3, with D unclear. Germline loops: CDR1 SGHAT, CDR2 FQNNGV. CDR3 length: 15 amino acids. V was cut by 1 base and J by 4 bases, with 11 bases left in between. DNA for the CDR3: TGTGCCAGCAGCTTAGGCGCGGGGTCGGGAAACACCATATATTTT. Amino acids: CASSLGAGSGNTIYF.

In this sample, this clone turned up once. This chain connects TRBV7-9 to TRBJ2-1; 10 bases line up with TRBD1. Germline V lookup: CDR1 SEHNR, CDR2 FQNEAQ (reference sequence). After removal of 5 bases from V and 7 bases from J, the junction contained 11 bases not matched to a gene. The CDR3 runs 16 residues. The CDR3 reads CASSHGPGQGSNEQFF. The CDR3 DNA reads TGTGCCAGCAGCCATGGCCCGGGACAGGGGTCAAATGAGCAGTTCTTC.

The J gene is TRBJ1-2, the V gene TRBV3-1 (or the pseudogene TRBV3-2); D perhaps matches TRBD1 (5 bases). Trimming took off 1 base at V and 3 bases at J, with 12 bases between the two ends. This CDR3 is 15 amino acids long. Germline-derived CDR1 and CDR2 are LGHDT and YNNKEL (reference sequence). For the CDR3, the DNA is TGTGCCAGCAGCCAAGGCGCAGGGAAGGACTATGGCTACACCTTC. Protein sequence: CASSQGAGKDYGYTF.